This TCR beta chain was obtained from a study of CD8 T cells in Susac syndrome. The study sequenced TCR beta in blood CD8+ and CD4+ T cells. The multiple sclerosis controls consisted of treatment-naive patients with relapsing-remitting disease, either stable or active. In contrast to the negatively isolated CD8+ and CD4+ T cells, TEMRA cells were FACS-enriched. With random hexamers, about 0.45 to 1 ug RNA was reverse transcribed. The amplification used immunoSEQ multiplex PCR on TCR beta CDR3; it spanned 54 Vbeta and 13 Jbeta. TCRdb re-analysed the immunoSEQ multiplex PCR reads in MiXCR, keeping a single row per CDR3 protein. The sample carries roughly 200,000 distinct CDR3 sequences, 85% to 95% recorded once. The germline gives CDR1 SQVTM, CDR2 ANQGSEA. V lost 3 bases and J lost 9; bases outside the gene matches: 10. The CDR3 runs to 14 residues.

This sequence originates from a human donor with multiple sclerosis. V gene TRBV29-1 combines with J gene TRBJ2-1; 8 positions agree with TRBD2. Sequencing was performed on CD8+ T cells from PBMCs. The CDR3 DNA reads TGCAGCGTTGAGGAGGGACTAGGTATTGGTGAGCAGTTCTTC. Amino acid sequence: CSVEEGLGIGEQFF.